Given below is one TCR beta chain in context. What it binds is not known. Using immunoSEQ multiplex PCR, the repertoire was profiled, and TCRdb retains in-frame clones only, with some absent. Among some 800,000 clones listed, about 91% were seen once. CD45RO-negative, CCR7-selected cells formed the naive CD8 fraction, which excluded terminally differentiated effector memory CD45RA+ cells. The sample comes from a study of shared clonotypes between healthy human individuals. As for the study in general: Each donor contributed plates that comprised three CD4 naive, three CD4 memory, two CD8 naive and one CD8 memory.

Germline lookup yields CDR1 MNHEY and CDR2 SMNVEV (reference sequence). V shed 4 bases and J shed 2 bases, with 12 bases lying between them. The CDR3 sequence is 14 residues long. Study-level findings and limits: Researchers found naive subsets generally carried larger estimated richness than memory subsets. The naive CD4 repertoires of several donors were compared, and about 5% of clonotypes were shared.

Sequences were obtained from naive CD8+ T cells sorted from blood. The clonotype was recovered from a man between 25 and 39 years old in good health. The chain couples TRBV27 to TRBJ2-7, with D maybe TRBD1 (7 bases). The CDR3 sequence is CASSYQGEAYEQYF. The CDR3 DNA follows: TGTGCCAGCAGTTATCAGGGGGAGGCCTACGAGCAGTACTTC.